The 15 T cell receptor beta chains listed next were all sequenced from one sample in a study of shared clonotypes between healthy human individuals. This table comes from immunoSEQ multiplex PCR, and its TCRdb copy is limited to in-frame clones, with some not included. The data show some 1.1 million clones, with approximately 80% seen just once and 0.89% held by the top ten. Sequencing was performed on memory CD4+ T cells from PBMCs. Subset reported: CD45RA-negative fraction. The receptors were gathered from a man aged 18-30 years in good health. Some clones in this sample may be carry-over from other donors' samples.

The chain joins TRBV9 to TRBJ2-5; D call uncertain. CDR3 length equals 13 residues. The V and J ends lost 4 bases and 5 bases respectively, with 12 bases between them. Germline V gene data show CDR1 as SGDLS and CDR2 as YYNGEE. The CDR3 here is CASSTRKEETQYF. The DNA for the CDR3 is TGTGCCAGCAGCACCCGAAAGGAGGAGACCCAGTACTTC.

The V call is TRBV28, the J call TRBJ2-3; either TRBD1 or TRBD2 may fit D (7 bases each). V was cut by 5 bases and J by 6 bases, with 15 bases left in between. CDR3 size: 14 residues. Germline lookup yields CDR1 MDHEN and CDR2 SYDVKM. The CDR3 nucleotides are TGTGCCAGCAGTCCAGGGGGGGGCAAGGATACGCAGTATTTT. Its translation is CASSPGGGKDTQYF.

The chain couples TRBV7-7 to TRBJ2-1, with D maybe TRBD2 (6 bases). The CDR3 has 15 residues. The germline gives CDR1 SSHAT, CDR2 FNYEAQ (reference sequence). Trimming shortened V by 2 bases and J by 6 bases, and 14 bases separated the two germline ends. The CDR3 nucleotides read TGTGCCAGCAGCTTATTGGCGGGATTCGCCAATGAGCAGTTCTTC. The encoded protein is CASSLLAGFANEQFF. Drawing the rest from reference TRBV7-7 and TRBJ2-1, the complete variable domain is GAGVSQSPRYKVTKRGQDVTLRCDPISSHATLYWYQQALGQGPEFLTYFNYEAQPDKSGLPSDRFSAERPEGSISTLTIQRTEQRDSAMYRCASSLLAGFANEQFFGPGTRLTVL.

The V and J genes are TRBV6-1 and TRBJ1-2; a possible D gene is TRBD1 (5 bases). Germline CDR1 reads MNHNS; CDR2 reads SASEGT. The CDR3 spans 14 residues. V was pared by 4 bases and J by 2 bases, with 11 bases between. CDR3 in amino acids: CASSAGRDNYGYTF. The CDR3 DNA follows: TGTGCCAGCAGTGCGGGCCGGGACAACTATGGCTACACCTTC.

This clone has just a few counts. The J gene is TRBJ2-7, the V gene TRBV27; 9 bases match TRBD1. The germline V gene encodes CDR1 MNHEY and CDR2 SMNVEV (reference sequence). This CDR3 has 15 amino acids. The V and J ends lost 5 bases and 2 bases, in that order; junction bases with no gene match: 7. The CDR3 sequence: CASSRVQGATYEQYF. CDR3 coding DNA: TGTGCCAGCAGTAGAGTACAGGGGGCGACCTACGAGCAGTACTTC.

The rearrangement uses TRBV28 and TRBJ2-7; perhaps TRBD2 as D (5 bases). V lost 0 bases to trimming and J lost 5 bases, with 14 bases between them. Germline V lookup: CDR1 MDHEN, CDR2 SYDVKM. The CDR3 runs 15 residues. The CDR3 region has the DNA TGTGCCAGCAGTTTATGGGGTGGAGGTTCCCACGAGCAGTACTTC. Protein sequence: CASSLWGGGSHEQYF.

The rearrangement uses TRBV4-2 and TRBJ2-3, with TRBD2 identical over 8 bases. Unmatched junction bases numbered 2, after V lost 0 bases and J lost 0 bases. CDR1 LGHNA and CDR2 YNFKEQ come from the germline V gene. This CDR3 has 16 residues. The CDR3 loop is CASSQDSSGSTDTQYF. The CDR3 nucleotides read TGTGCCAGCAGCCAAGATTCTAGCGGGAGCACAGATACGCAGTATTTT.

J is TRBJ1-1 and V is TRBV14; D unresolved. Germline V gene data show CDR1 as SGHDN and CDR2 as FVKESK. V lost 1 base, J lost 1 base, and 10 bases lay in between. The CDR3 spans 15 residues. CDR3 protein: CASSQVGATNTEAFF. The CDR3 DNA reads TGTGCCAGCAGCCAAGTGGGCGCTACGAACACTGAAGCTTTCTTT.

V usage is TRBV11-1 and J usage is TRBJ1-2, with D possibly TRBD1 on 6 matching bases. Germline V gene data show CDR1 as SGHAT and CDR2 as FQDESV (reference sequence). V lost 3 bases and J 8 bases, leaving 16 bases between the germline ends. This CDR3 region has 14 residues. The CDR3 spells CASSFSQGMEGYTF. DNA for the CDR3: TGTGCCAGCAGCTTTTCACAGGGTATGGAAGGCTACACCTTC.

Points on this clone: At one boundary the junction diverges from the germline segment, which might be a read error. The gene calls are TRBV6-1 and TRBJ2-2; possible D gene TRBD2, 6 bases. The CDR3 consists of 12 residues. In germline, CDR1 is MNHNS, CDR2 SASEGT. The CDR3 is CASSEWGVQCLF. In DNA form, the CDR3 reads TGTGCCAGCAGTGAGTGGGGGGTCCAGTGCTTATTT.

V usage is TRBV30 and J usage is TRBJ2-5; D gene unclear. The germline V gene encodes CDR1 GTSNPN and CDR2 SVGIG (reference sequence). V was trimmed by 3 bases and J by 1 base, leaving 9 bases between them. This CDR3 has 13 residues. The DNA for the CDR3 is TGTGCCTGGAGAGAAGTCCCCCAAGAGACCCAGTACTTC. Protein product: CAWREVPQETQYF.

This clone was detected a few times. This sample also contains other DNA sequences that code for the same CDR3. The chain recombines TRBV5-1 with TRBJ2-1; 8 bases match TRBD2. Trimming removed 4 bases from V and 3 bases from J; junction bases left unmatched: 3. Germline V gene sequence: CDR1 SGHRS, CDR2 YFSETQ. The CDR3 is 14 amino acids. CDR3 sequence (DNA): TGCGCCAGCAGCCCCGGGACTAGCTACAATGAGCAGTTCTTC. This encodes CASSPGTSYNEQFF.

J is TRBJ2-3 and V is TRBV5-4, with 7 bases fitting TRBD2. V gave up 4 bases and J gave up 0 bases; unmatched junction bases: 5. The V gene's germline CDR1 is SGHNT and CDR2 YYREEE (reference sequence). The CDR3 is made up of 15 amino acids. CDR3 in amino acids: CASSDRSGSTDTQYF. Written as DNA, the CDR3 is TGTGCCAGCAGCGACCGTAGCGGGAGCACAGATACGCAGTATTTT.

This clone has ten or more counts. The V gene is TRBV5-8, the J gene TRBJ2-5; TRBD2 matches at 8 bases. The CDR3 is made up of 15 amino acids. Germline assignment: CDR1 SGHTS and CDR2 YDEGEE. J gave up 5 bases and V 4 bases, and 10 bases lay outside the gene matches. CDR3 protein: CASSPFGRGVETQYF. CDR3 DNA sequence: TGTGCCAGCAGCCCCTTCGGGAGGGGCGTGGAGACCCAGTACTTC. Filled out from reference TRBV5-8 and TRBJ2-5, the complete variable domain reads EAGVTQSPTHLIKTRGQQATLRCSPISGHTSVYWYQQALGLGLQFLLWYDEGEERNRGNFPPRFSGRQFPNYSSELNVNALELEDSALYLCASSPFGRGVETQYFGPGTRLLVL.

Concerning this clone itself: Within the sample, other DNA sequences also encode this same CDR3. The chain couples TRBV7-2 to TRBJ2-1; TRBD1 matches at 7 bases. This CDR3 contains 15 residues. From germline, CDR1 is SGHTA and CDR2 FQGNSA. V was pared by 1 base and J by 2 bases, with 2 bases of the junction left unmatched. The CDR3 here is CASSLDRGAYNEQFF. The CDR3 coding sequence is TGTGCCAGCAGCTTAGACAGGGGTGCCTACAATGAGCAGTTCTTC.